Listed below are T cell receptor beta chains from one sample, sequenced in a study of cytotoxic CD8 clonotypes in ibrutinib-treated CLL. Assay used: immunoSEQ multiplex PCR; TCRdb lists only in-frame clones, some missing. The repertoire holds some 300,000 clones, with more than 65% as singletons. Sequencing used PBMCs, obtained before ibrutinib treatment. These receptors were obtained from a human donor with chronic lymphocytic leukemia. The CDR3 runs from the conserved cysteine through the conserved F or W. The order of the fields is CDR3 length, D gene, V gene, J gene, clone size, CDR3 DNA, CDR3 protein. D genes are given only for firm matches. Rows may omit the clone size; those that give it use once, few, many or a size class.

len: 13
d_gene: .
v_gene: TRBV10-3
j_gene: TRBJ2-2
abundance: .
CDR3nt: TGTGCCATCAAGGCGGGGAACACCGGGGAGCTGTTTTTT
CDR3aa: CAIKAGNTGELFF

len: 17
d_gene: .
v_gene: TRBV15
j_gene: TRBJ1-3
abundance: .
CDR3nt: TGTGCCACCAGCAGAGACTTCGGCAGGGTCTCTGGAAACACCATATATTTT
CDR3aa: CATSRDFGRVSGNTIYF

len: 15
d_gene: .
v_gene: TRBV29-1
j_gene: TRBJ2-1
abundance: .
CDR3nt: TGCAGCGTTGCCTCCAACAGGTACTCCTACAATGAGCAGTTCTTC
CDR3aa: CSVASNRYSYNEQFF

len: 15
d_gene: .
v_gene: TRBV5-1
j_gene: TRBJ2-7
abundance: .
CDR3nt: TGCGCCAGCAGCCTAACAAGTCCGAGCTCCTACGAGCAGTACTTC
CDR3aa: CASSLTSPSSYEQYF

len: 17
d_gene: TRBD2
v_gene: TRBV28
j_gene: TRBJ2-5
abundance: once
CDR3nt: TGTGCCAGCAGTTTATTAGTCGTTCGGGGAGGGGAAGAGACCCAGTACTTC
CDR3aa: CASSLLVVRGGEETQYF

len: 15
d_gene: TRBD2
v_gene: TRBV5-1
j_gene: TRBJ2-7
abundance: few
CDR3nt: TGCGCCAGCAGCACCGTTAGCGGGGGCTCCTACGAGCAGTACTTC
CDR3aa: CASSTVSGGSYEQYF

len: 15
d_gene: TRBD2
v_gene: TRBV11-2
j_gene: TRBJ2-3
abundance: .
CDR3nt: TGTGCCAGCAGCCACCTAGCGGGAGGGGCAGATACGCAGTATTTT
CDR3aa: CASSHLAGGADTQYF

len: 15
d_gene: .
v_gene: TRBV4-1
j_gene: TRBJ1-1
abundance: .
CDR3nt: TGCGCCAGCAGCCAAGTGATCGGAGCAGGGAGTGGAACTTTCTTT
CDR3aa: CASSQVIGAGSGTFF

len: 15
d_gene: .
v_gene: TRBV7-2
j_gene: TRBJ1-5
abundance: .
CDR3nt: TGTGCCAGCAGCTTAGAACAGGGCGGAGGTCAGCCCCAGCATTTT
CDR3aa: CASSLEQGGGQPQHF

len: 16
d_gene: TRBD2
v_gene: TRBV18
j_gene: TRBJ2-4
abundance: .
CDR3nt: TGTGCCAGCTCACCACGGGAGGGGCTCCCCAAAAACATTCAGTACTTC
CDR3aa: CASSPREGLPKNIQYF

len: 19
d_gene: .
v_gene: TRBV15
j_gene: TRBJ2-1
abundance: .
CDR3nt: TGTGCCACCAGCAGAGATCAAGGTTTCGCGGACACCTCCTACAATGAGCAGTTCTTC
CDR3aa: CATSRDQGFADTSYNEQFF